Listed here are 8 T cell receptor beta chains from one sample, sequenced in a study of blood T cell repertoires in COVID-19 (dated by TCRdb to about 2020). Library construction relied on the immunoSEQ multiplex PCR assay. This is the immuneACCESS table as TCRdb keeps it, with only in-frame sequences that have V and J called. A part of the clones is gone; compared with another copy, unresolved V genes explain less than half, and the rest is unexplained. In this sample the table shows more than 300,000 clones, 88% of which occur a single time. The leading ten clones occupy less than 1.5% of the sample. Material: PBMCs or T cells enriched from blood (not recorded which). These receptors originate from a woman younger than 35 who had recovered from COVID-19.

This chain connects TRBV6-6 to TRBJ1-2, with TRBD1 matching 7 bases. CDR1 is MNHNY, CDR2 SVGAGI, per germline (reference sequence). The CDR3 is 14 amino acids. With V trimmed by 6 bases and J by 3 bases, 7 bases remained unmatched. CDR3 DNA sequence: TGTGCCAGCAGCCGACCGGGACAGCACTATGGCTACACCTTC. This encodes CASSRPGQHYGYTF.

The rearrangement links TRBV3-1 (or the pseudogene TRBV3-2) to TRBJ2-3; no clear D gene. Germline loops: CDR1 LGHDT, CDR2 YNNKEL (reference sequence). The CDR3 loop spans 11 amino acids. V lost 4 bases and J 4 bases, leaving 3 bases between the germline ends. CDR3 protein: CASSRADTQYF. CDR3 sequence (DNA): TGTGCCAGCAGCCGCGCAGATACGCAGTATTTT.

The chain uses TRBV5-1 and TRBJ1-4; D gene ambiguous. CDR3 size: 14 residues. Trimming left V 5 bases short and J 5 bases short, with 13 bases between. Germline lookup yields CDR1 SGHRS and CDR2 YFSETQ. This CDR3 reads CASRGSGSNEKLFF. The CDR3 coding sequence is TGCGCCAGCAGAGGTTCGGGGTCAAATGAAAAACTGTTTTTT.

This clone was counted only a few times. This CDR3 reads CASSYPELQPHEHLGQYF. The CDR3 DNA sequence: TGTGCCAGCAGTTACCCTGAGCTGCAGCCCCACGAGCATCTAGGGCAGTACTTC. This chain joins TRBV6-2 or TRBV6-3 and TRBJ2-7; D gene uncertain. The germline V and J ends were trimmed by 2 bases and 9 bases, with 29 bases remaining between them. Germline V CDR1 and CDR2: MNHEY, SVGEGT. This CDR3 has 18 amino acids.

The V gene is TRBV6-5, the J gene TRBJ2-7; 7 nucleotides agree with TRBD1. The CDR3 covers 14 residues. Per germline, CDR1 MNHEY and CDR2 SVGAGI. The V gene end was trimmed by 5 bases and the J gene end by 0 bases; junction bases not matched to a gene: 4. The CDR3 here is CASSRQGTSYEQYF. The DNA of the CDR3 is TGTGCCAGCAGTCGACAGGGTACCTCCTACGAGCAGTACTTC.

CDR3 in DNA: TGTGCCAGTAGGTCCAATGGGGGCAATTCACCCCTCCACTTT. Protein sequence: CASRSNGGNSPLHF. The chain employs TRBV19 and TRBJ1-6, with D tentatively TRBD1 (6 bases). This CDR3 is 14 amino acids long. Trimming took off 6 bases at V and 7 bases at J, with 13 bases between the two ends. Germline-derived CDR1 and CDR2 are LNHDA and SQIVND (reference sequence).

This rearrangement joins TRBV6-2 or TRBV6-3 to TRBJ1-1; D not resolved. In germline, CDR1 is MNHEY, CDR2 SVGEGT. The V gene lost 5 bases and the J gene lost 5 bases, with 12 bases spanning the gap. This CDR3 spans 13 amino acids. CDR3: CASSPGSRTEAFF. In DNA, the CDR3 is TGTGCCAGCAGTCCGGGGTCGAGAACTGAAGCTTTCTTT.

The sample holds a few counts of this clone. The chain carries TRBV9 and TRBJ2-1, with D possibly matching TRBD2 (6 bases). This CDR3 spans 13 amino acids. V was pared by 4 bases and J by 6 bases, with 11 bases between. Germline values: CDR1 SGDLS, CDR2 YYNGEE. The CDR3 protein is CASSPQRANEQFF. CDR3 in DNA: TGTGCCAGCAGCCCGCAGCGGGCCAATGAGCAGTTCTTC.